The 2 T cell receptor beta chains reported below all come from one sample, sequenced in a study of graft-versus-host responses after intestinal transplantation. Clones were sequenced by immunoSEQ multiplex PCR, and TCRdb holds only the in-frame ones, with some missing. The sample comprises 99,000 or so clones, roughly nine tenths of which are singletons, and around 0.96% rests with the top ten. Their specific antigens are unknown. Here the sequenced sample was unstimulated CD4+ T cells sorted from spleen or lymph node cells, taken before intestinal transplant. The receptors were gathered from a human donor who received an intestinal transplant.

The genes are TRBV19 and TRBJ2-5; D not certain. Germline V gene data show CDR1 as LNHDA and CDR2 as SQIVND (reference sequence). The CDR3 has 13 residues. The V gene lost 2 bases and the J gene lost 0 bases, with 4 bases spanning the gap. The DNA for the CDR3 is TGTGCCAGTAGTATACAGTACCAAGAGACCCAGTACTTC. The encoded protein is CASSIQYQETQYF.

The rearrangement joins TRBV7-3 to TRBJ1-2; no firm D call. V lost 5 bases and J lost 5, with 12 bases in between. The length of the CDR3 is 13 residues. Germline V gene data show CDR1 as SGHTA and CDR2 as FQGTGA. CDR3 bases: TGTGCCAGCAGCCCAGACGGGAGTTATGGCTACACCTTC. Encoded protein: CASSPDGSYGYTF.